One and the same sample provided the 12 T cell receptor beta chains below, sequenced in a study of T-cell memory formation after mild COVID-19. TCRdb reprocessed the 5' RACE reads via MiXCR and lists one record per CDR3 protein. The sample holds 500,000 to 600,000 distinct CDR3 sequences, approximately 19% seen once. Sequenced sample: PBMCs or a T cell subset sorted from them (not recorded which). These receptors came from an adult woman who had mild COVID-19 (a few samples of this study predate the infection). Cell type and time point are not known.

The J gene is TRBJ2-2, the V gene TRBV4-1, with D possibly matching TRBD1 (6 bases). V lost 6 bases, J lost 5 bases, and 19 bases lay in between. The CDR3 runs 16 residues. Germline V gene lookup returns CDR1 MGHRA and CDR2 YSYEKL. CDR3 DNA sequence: TGCGCCAGCAGAGAACGGTACGGACAGACGACCGGGGAGCTGTTTTTT. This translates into CASRERYGQTTGELFF.

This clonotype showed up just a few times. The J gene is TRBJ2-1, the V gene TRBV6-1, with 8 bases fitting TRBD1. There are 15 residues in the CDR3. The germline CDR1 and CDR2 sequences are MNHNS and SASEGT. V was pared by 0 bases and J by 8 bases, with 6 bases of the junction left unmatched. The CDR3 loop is CASSEAPDRGYEQFF. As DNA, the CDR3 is TGTGCCAGCAGTGAAGCTCCAGACAGGGGCTATGAGCAGTTCTTC.

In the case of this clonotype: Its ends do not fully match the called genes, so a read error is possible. In DNA, the CDR3 is TGTGCCAGAAGCCAACTAGAGACCCAGTACTTC. It specifies CARSQLETQYF. V is TRBV3-1 and J is TRBJ2-5, with unresolved D. This CDR3 region has 11 residues. CDR1 LGHDT and CDR2 YNNKEL come from the germline V gene (reference sequence).

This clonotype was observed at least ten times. CDR3 in amino acids: CASSLLTVHTGELFF. CDR3 coding DNA: TGCGCCAGCAGCCTTCTAACCGTCCACACCGGGGAGCTGTTTTTT. The genes are TRBV5-1 and TRBJ2-2; D not resolved. This CDR3 spans 15 amino acids. V was trimmed by 4 bases and J by 3 bases, leaving 13 bases between them. The V gene's germline CDR1 is SGHRS and CDR2 YFSETQ. Full variable domain (remainder filled in from reference TRBV5-1 and TRBJ2-2): KAGVTQTPRYLIKTRGQQVTLSCSPISGHRSVSWYQQTPGQGLQFLFEYFSETQRNKGNFPGRFSGRQFSNSRSEMNVSTLELGDSALYLCASSLLTVHTGELFFGEGSRLTVL.

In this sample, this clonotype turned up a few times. The CDR3 DNA is TGTGCCAGCAGCTTGTTTCTAGCGGGGTATTCGGATGAGCAGTTCTTC. This translates into CASSLFLAGYSDEQFF. The chain links TRBV7-2 to TRBJ2-1, with TRBD2 matching 9 bases. V lost 3 bases and J lost 8; bases outside the gene matches: 11. The CDR3 has 16 residues. Germline CDR1 SGHTA, CDR2 FQGNSA.

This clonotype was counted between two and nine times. CDR3 sequence: CASRIQAGASQETQYF. In DNA form, the CDR3 reads TGTGCCAGCAGAATCCAGGCTGGGGCCAGCCAAGAGACCCAGTACTTC. This chain connects TRBV7-2 to TRBJ2-5, with a possible D match to TRBD1 (5 bases). Between the trimmed V and J ends, which lost 6 bases and 1 base, there was a span of 18 bases. Germline-derived CDR1 and CDR2 are SGHTA and FQGNSA. CDR3 length: 16 amino acids.

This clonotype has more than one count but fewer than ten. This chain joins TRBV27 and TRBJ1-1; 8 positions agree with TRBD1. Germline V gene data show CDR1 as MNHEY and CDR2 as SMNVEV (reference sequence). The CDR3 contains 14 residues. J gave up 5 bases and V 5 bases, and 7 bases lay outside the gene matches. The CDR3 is CASSPTGGWTEAFF. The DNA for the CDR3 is TGTGCCAGCAGTCCTACAGGGGGATGGACTGAAGCTTTCTTT.

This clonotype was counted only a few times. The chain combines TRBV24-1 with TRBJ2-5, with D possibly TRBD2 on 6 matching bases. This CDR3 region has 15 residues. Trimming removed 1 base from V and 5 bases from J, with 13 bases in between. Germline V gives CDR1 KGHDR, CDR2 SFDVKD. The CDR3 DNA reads TGTGCCACCAGTGATTTTTCGCGGGATGGGGAGACCCAGTACTTC. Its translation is CATSDFSRDGETQYF.

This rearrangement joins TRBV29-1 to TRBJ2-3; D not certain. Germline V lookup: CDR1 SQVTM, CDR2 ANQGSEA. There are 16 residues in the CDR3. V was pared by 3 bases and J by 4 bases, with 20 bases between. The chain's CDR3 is CSVEDGYKIVADTQYF. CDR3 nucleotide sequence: TGCAGCGTTGAGGACGGTTATAAGATCGTGGCAGATACGCAGTATTTT.

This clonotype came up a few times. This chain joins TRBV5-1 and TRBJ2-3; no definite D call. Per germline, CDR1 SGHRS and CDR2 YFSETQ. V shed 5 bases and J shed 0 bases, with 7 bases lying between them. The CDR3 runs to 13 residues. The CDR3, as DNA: TGCGCCAGCAGGCGTCCTAGCACAGATACGCAGTATTTT. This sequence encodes CASRRPSTDTQYF.

CDR3 DNA: TGCAGCGTTGGTATAGGGATGAACACTGAAGCTTTCTTT. This gives the protein CSVGIGMNTEAFF. The chain links TRBV29-1 to TRBJ1-1; D gene unclear. In germline, CDR1 is SQVTM, CDR2 ANQGSEA. This CDR3 is 13 amino acids long. V was pared by 4 bases and J by 0 bases, with 9 bases between.

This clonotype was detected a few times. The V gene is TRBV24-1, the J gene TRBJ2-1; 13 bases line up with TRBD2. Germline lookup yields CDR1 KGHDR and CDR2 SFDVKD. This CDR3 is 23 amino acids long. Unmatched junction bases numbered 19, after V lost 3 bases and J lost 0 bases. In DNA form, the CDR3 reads TGTGCCACCAGTGATCGGACTAGCGGGAGAGTGGGGGGGGTTCCGAGCTCCTACAATGAGCAGTTCTTC. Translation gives CATSDRTSGRVGGVPSSYNEQFF.